What follows are 2 T cell receptor beta chains derived from one specimen sequenced in a study of T cells in narcolepsy. The repertoire was sequenced with immunoSEQ multiplex PCR; TCRdb's copy has only in-frame clones and lacks some. The data hold tens of thousands of clones, with 84% observed a single time. Sequencing was done on a sample of CD45RA- memory CD4+ T cells from PBMCs. These receptor sequences come from a human donor with narcolepsy.

The V gene is TRBV19, the J gene TRBJ1-1, with D tentatively TRBD1 (5 bases). V lost 7 bases and J lost 3, with 18 bases in between. The germline CDR1 and CDR2 sequences are LNHDA and SQIVND (reference sequence). The length of the CDR3 is 15 residues. The CDR3 loop is CASMERRGGDTEAFF. Written as DNA, the CDR3 is TGTGCCAGTATGGAGAGAAGGGGAGGGGACACTGAAGCTTTCTTT.

The chain employs TRBV25-1 and TRBJ2-7; D unclear. CDR1 and CDR2 from the germline V gene are MGHDK and SYGVNS. V lost 2 bases and J lost 2, with 7 bases in between. The CDR3 sequence is 13 residues long. Here the CDR3 DNA reads TGTGCCAGCAGTGAAACAACCCCCTACGAGCAGTACTTC. Protein product: CASSETTPYEQYF.